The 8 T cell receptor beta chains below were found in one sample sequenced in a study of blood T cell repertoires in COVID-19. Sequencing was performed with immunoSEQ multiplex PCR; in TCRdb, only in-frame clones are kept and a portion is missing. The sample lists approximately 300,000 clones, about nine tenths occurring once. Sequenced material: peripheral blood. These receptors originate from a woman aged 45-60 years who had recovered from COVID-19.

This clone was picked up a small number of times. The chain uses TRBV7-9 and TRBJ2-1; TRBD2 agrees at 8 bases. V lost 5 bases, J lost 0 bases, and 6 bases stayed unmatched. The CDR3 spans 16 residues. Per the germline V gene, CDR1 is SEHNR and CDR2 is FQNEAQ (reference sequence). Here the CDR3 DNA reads TGTGCCAGCAGCGACATAGCGGGGAGCTCCTACAATGAGCAGTTCTTC. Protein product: CASSDIAGSSYNEQFF. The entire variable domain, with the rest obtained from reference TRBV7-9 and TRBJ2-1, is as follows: DTGVSQNPRHKITKRGQNVTFRCDPISEHNRLYWYRQTLGQGPEFLTYFQNEAQLEKSRLLSDRFSAERPKGSFSTLEIQRTEQGDSAMYLCASSDIAGSSYNEQFFGPGTRLTVL.

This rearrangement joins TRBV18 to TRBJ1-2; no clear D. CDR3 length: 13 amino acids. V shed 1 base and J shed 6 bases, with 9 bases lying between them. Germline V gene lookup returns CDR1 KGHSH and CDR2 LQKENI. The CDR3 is CASSPRGADGYTF. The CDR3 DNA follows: TGTGCCAGCTCACCACGGGGAGCTGATGGCTACACCTTC.

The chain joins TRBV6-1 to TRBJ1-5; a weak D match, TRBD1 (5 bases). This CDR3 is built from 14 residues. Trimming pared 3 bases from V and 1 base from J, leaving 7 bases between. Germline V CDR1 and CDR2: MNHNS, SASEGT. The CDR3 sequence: CASSDGASNQPQHF. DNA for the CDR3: TGTGCCAGCAGTGATGGGGCGAGCAATCAGCCCCAGCATTTT.

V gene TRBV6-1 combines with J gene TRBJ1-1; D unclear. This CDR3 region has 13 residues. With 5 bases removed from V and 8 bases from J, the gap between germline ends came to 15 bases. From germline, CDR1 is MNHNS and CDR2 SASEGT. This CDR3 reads CASSLTLSGEAFF. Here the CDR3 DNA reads TGTGCCAGCAGTCTGACCCTCTCCGGGGAAGCTTTCTTT.

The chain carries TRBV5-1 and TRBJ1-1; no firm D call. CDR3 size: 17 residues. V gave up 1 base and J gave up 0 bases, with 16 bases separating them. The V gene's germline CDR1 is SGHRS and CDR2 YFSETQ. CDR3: CASSLSGRADMNTEAFF. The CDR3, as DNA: TGCGCCAGCAGCTTGTCAGGCCGAGCCGACATGAACACTGAAGCTTTCTTT.

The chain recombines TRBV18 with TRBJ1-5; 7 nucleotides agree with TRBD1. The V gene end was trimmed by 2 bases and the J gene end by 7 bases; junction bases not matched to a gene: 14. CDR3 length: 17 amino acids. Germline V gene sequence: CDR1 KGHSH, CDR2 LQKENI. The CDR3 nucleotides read TGTGCCAGCTCACCAGGGAGGACAGGACAGTCCTTACAGCCCCAGCATTTT. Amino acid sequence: CASSPGRTGQSLQPQHF.

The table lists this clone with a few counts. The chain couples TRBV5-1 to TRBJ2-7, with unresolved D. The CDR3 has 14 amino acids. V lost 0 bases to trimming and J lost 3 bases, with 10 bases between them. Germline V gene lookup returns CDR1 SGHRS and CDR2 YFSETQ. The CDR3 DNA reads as TGCGCCAGCAGCTTGGCTAGAGAAGGCTACGAGCAGTACTTC. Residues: CASSLAREGYEQYF.

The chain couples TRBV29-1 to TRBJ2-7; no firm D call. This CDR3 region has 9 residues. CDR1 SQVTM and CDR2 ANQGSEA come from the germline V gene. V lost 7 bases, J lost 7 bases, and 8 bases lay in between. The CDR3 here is CSAKEEQYF. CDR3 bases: TGCAGCGCGAAGGAGGAGCAGTACTTC.